This is a list of T cell receptor beta chains from one sample in a study of shared clonotypes between healthy human individuals. TCRdb keeps only in-frame clones here, not all; method: immunoSEQ multiplex PCR. The data hold about 2.4 million clones, with roughly 93% observed a single time. Sequencing was carried out using naive CD4+ T cells from PBMCs. All receptors come from a man aged 18 to 30 in good health. Some clones in this sample may be carry-over from other donors' samples. CDR3s include the opening cysteine and the closing phenylalanine or tryptophan.

CDR3 length,V gene,J gene,CDR3 protein
14,TRBV30,TRBJ2-1,CAWEGLAGVNEQFF
17,TRBV2,TRBJ1-2,CASSEAPPGQPNRRYTF
16,TRBV5-1,TRBJ2-5,CASSLAGGGLVETQYF
16,TRBV25-1,TRBJ1-1,CASSEFGQGLNTEAFF
15,TRBV7-3,TRBJ1-3,CASSSGQGPGNTIYF
15,TRBV6-4,TRBJ2-3,CASSDSHGPTDTQYF
14,TRBV7-8,TRBJ2-2,CASSPRWATGELFF
14,TRBV7-2,TRBJ2-7,CASSFPGQGFEQYF
16,TRBV4-2,TRBJ2-3,CASSQQSGSFTYTQYF
15,TRBV6-1,TRBJ1-6,CASSEGPLYNSPLHF
14,TRBV12-5,TRBJ1-2,CASGLPDRDAGYTF
17,TRBV13,TRBJ2-1,CASSDSRFVSSYNEQFF
13,TRBV9,TRBJ1-2,CASSVGAGYGYTF
14,TRBV19,TRBJ1-5,CASSRRESNQPQHF
14,TRBV4-3,TRBJ2-3,CASSLGRGTDTQYF
12,TRBV7-3,TRBJ2-1,CASSSTGGEQFF
14,TRBV28,TRBJ2-1,CASSLAQGKNEQFF
16,TRBV28,TRBJ2-3,CASSPGGSGREDTQYF
14,TRBV11-1,TRBJ2-5,CASSSGQGGETQYF
12,TRBV7-2,TRBJ2-3,CASSPNTYTQYF
15,TRBV5-1,TRBJ2-2,CASSLGGANTGELFF
16,TRBV11-2,TRBJ2-1,CASSPGWVIVGDEQFF
14,TRBV10-3,TRBJ2-1,CAISVPGQGNEQFF
14,TRBV7-2,TRBJ1-2,CASSFQVLNYGYTF
18,TRBV4-1,TRBJ1-5,CASSHSPRGVLSNQPQHF
16,TRBV6-5,TRBJ1-1,CASSFGSAAMNTEAFF
14,TRBV28,TRBJ1-3,CATDTGTSGNTIYF
15,TRBV7-3,TRBJ2-7,CASSLTSAHEGKQYF
14,TRBV29-1,TRBJ2-7,CSAGQGAGVYEQYF
15,TRBV27,TRBJ2-5,CASRNYSREQETQYF
13,TRBV15,TRBJ1-1,CATSRDSGTEAFF
15,TRBV5-4,TRBJ1-4,CASSATDRGREKLFF
15,TRBV5-4,TRBJ2-5,CASSLELRRLETQYF
13,TRBV29-1,TRBJ1-1,CSVKVQGAGEAFF
15,TRBV6-1,TRBJ2-3,CASIRYSQRTDTQYF
16,TRBV7-8,TRBJ2-7,CASSLGRVGSSYEQYF
15,TRBV6-1,TRBJ2-1,CASSRGQFDYNEQFF
14,TRBV28,TRBJ1-4,CASSGGQGYEKLFF
16,TRBV18,TRBJ2-3,CASSPRGGSSVDTQYF
16,TRBV28,TRBJ2-1,CASSSSSGVGYNEQFF
12,TRBV28,TRBJ1-5,CASRQINQPQHF
13,TRBV6-5,TRBJ2-7,CASSYTSGYEQYF
15,TRBV5-4,TRBJ2-1,CASSSPGRGHNEQFF
17,TRBV5-1,TRBJ2-1,CASSRGLAGDPYNEQFF
14,TRBV7-9,TRBJ2-3,CASSPGLDPDTQYF
13,TRBV5-4,TRBJ1-5,CASSHGPRQPQHF
15,TRBV4-1,TRBJ2-3,CASSQVGTLPDTQYF
15,TRBV28,TRBJ2-2,CASSGGPPNTGELFF
11,TRBV27,TRBJ2-2,CASPRWGELFF
14,TRBV5-1,TRBJ2-2,CASSGQGDTGELFF
14,TRBV5-1,TRBJ1-1,CASSLSTGNTEAFF
15,TRBV9,TRBJ1-4,CASGKGQGFNEKLFF
13,TRBV5-6,TRBJ2-2,CASSPLEGSELFF
16,TRBV18,TRBJ1-5,CASSPETGLGNQPQHF
14,TRBV2,TRBJ2-5,CASSEDGGQETQYF
14,TRBV27,TRBJ2-7,CASSLVAAGVEQYF
15,TRBV19,TRBJ1-5,CASSLGARGVQPQHF
13,TRBV5-4,TRBJ2-5,CASSLGGAETQYF
19,TRBV15,TRBJ1-3,CATSRRGGLRAGSGNTIYF